This T cell receptor beta chain is drawn from a study of blood T cell repertoires in COVID-19. Overall study: Specimens from acute and convalescent COVID-19 originated in the United States, Italy and Spain. T cells, B-cell-depleted T cells, or PBMCs supplied cDNA or gDNA.

This CDR3 spans 14 amino acids. V was pared by 6 bases and J by 9 bases, with 18 bases between. The germline V gene encodes CDR1 MNHEY and CDR2 SVGEGT. Assay: immunoSEQ multiplex PCR; the TCRdb copy retains only in-frame clones and omits some. Here the sample spans 200,000 to 300,000 clones, more than 75% being singletons. Followed longitudinally, the Seattle patients had been enrolled during active infection. Sequencing input: peripheral blood. The receptor was derived from a woman between 55 and 75 years old with COVID-19, enrolled during active disease. J is TRBJ2-1 and V is TRBV6-2 or TRBV6-3; D not certain. CDR3 in amino acids: CASSNEVHRLEQFF. Here the CDR3 DNA reads TGTGCCAGCAGCAACGAGGTTCATCGCCTTGAGCAGTTCTTC.